The 26 T cell receptor beta chains in this list originate from one sample, sequenced in a study of blood T cell repertoires in COVID-19. Clones were sequenced by immunoSEQ multiplex PCR, and TCRdb holds only the in-frame ones, with some missing. The sample has about 240,000 clones, approximately 84% seen once; the top ten hold under 5%. Sequenced material: peripheral blood. The receptor set was obtained from a man aged 45-65 years with acute or convalescent COVID-19.

The chain carries TRBV10-3 and TRBJ1-2; TRBD1 is a possible D gene (6 bases). The ends were cut back, 8 bases at V and 6 bases at J, with 13 bases in the middle. Germline V gives CDR1 ENHRY, CDR2 SYGVKD. CDR3 length equals 12 residues. CDR3 DNA: TGTGCCATCCGAGGGGGTGAGGATGGCTACACCTTC. This gives the protein CAIRGGEDGYTF.

J is TRBJ2-5 and V is TRBV10-1; 7 bases line up with TRBD1. CDR1 and CDR2 (germline): WNHNN, SYGVQD (reference sequence). V was pared by 0 bases and J by 2 bases, with 3 bases of the junction left unmatched. The CDR3 covers 15 residues. For the CDR3, the DNA is TGCGCCAGCAGTGAGTCGGGGACAGCTCAAGAGACCCAGTACTTC. It encodes CASSESGTAQETQYF.

CDR3 coding DNA: TGTGCCAGCAGTTTGCAAGGAGGGCCCCTCTCTGGAAACACCATATATTTT. Its translation is CASSLQGGPLSGNTIYF. The chain joins TRBV27 to TRBJ1-3; D is undetermined. The CDR3 sequence is 17 residues long. The V gene's germline CDR1 is MNHEY and CDR2 SMNVEV (reference sequence). Between the trimmed V and J ends, which lost 3 bases and 0 bases, there was a span of 15 bases.

The chain links TRBV7-6 to TRBJ1-1, with a weak D call TRBD1 (5 bases). There are 14 residues in the CDR3. V was pared by 2 bases and J by 6 bases, with 13 bases between. Germline CDR1 and CDR2: SGHVS and FNYEAQ. The CDR3 nucleotides are TGTGCCAGCAGCTTAACGGATCGACAGTCTGAAGCTTTCTTT. Its translation: CASSLTDRQSEAFF.

The chain joins TRBV19 to TRBJ2-7, with TRBD1 matching 7 bases. With 5 bases clipped from V and 4 bases from J, the junction kept 11 bases outside the gene matches. The V gene's germline CDR1 is LNHDA and CDR2 SQIVND (reference sequence). CDR3 length: 15 amino acids. The CDR3 region has the DNA TGTGCCAGTAGTGCCAGACAGGGTAGGGGATACGAGCAGTACTTC. It specifies CASSARQGRGYEQYF.

CDR3 DNA sequence: TGCGCCAGCAGCTTGGGAACAGGGGGGAACACTGAAGCTTTCTTT. Protein sequence: CASSLGTGGNTEAFF. This rearrangement joins TRBV5-1 to TRBJ1-1, with 8 bases fitting TRBD1. V trimming: 0 bases; J trimming: 1 base; junction bases outside the gene matches: 2. Germline CDR1 and CDR2: SGHRS and YFSETQ. This CDR3 region has 15 residues.

The chain employs TRBV27 and TRBJ2-5; 8 nucleotides match TRBD1. Per the germline V gene, CDR1 is MNHEY and CDR2 is SMNVEV (reference sequence). Trimming took 2 bases from V and 1 from J; bases not matched to a gene: 3. This CDR3 has 15 amino acids. Written as DNA, the CDR3 is TGTGCCAGCAGTTTACGGACAGGGTTCCAAGAGACCCAGTACTTC. This encodes CASSLRTGFQETQYF.

The genes are TRBV19 and TRBJ2-3; 10 nucleotides agree with TRBD2. Looked up from germline, CDR1 is LNHDA and CDR2 is SQIVND (reference sequence). This CDR3 has 17 residues. The J segment lost 0 bases and the V segment lost 5 bases, leaving 8 bases of the junction unmatched. The CDR3 loop is CASSRASGSRSTDTQYF. CDR3 bases: TGTGCCAGTAGTCGGGCTAGCGGGAGCCGAAGCACAGATACGCAGTATTTT.

The V gene is TRBV21-1, the J gene TRBJ1-5; the table's D call of TRBD1 was not tested on the DNA. TRBV21-1 is listed as a pseudogene. The CDR3 is 16 amino acids. CDR3 nucleotides: TGTGCCAGCAGCAATTTCAGGACAGGCGAAAATCAGCCCCAGCATTTT. Translation gives CASSNFRTGENQPQHF.

In its sample, this clone was seen once. In nucleotides, the CDR3 is TGCGCCAGCAGCCAAAGCGGTCTGCTCATCTACGAGCAGTACTTC. Protein: CASSQSGLLIYEQYF. V and J are TRBV4-1 and TRBJ2-7; tentatively, D is TRBD2 (5 bases). V gave up 2 bases and J gave up 3 bases, with 14 bases separating them. Germline V gene data show CDR1 as MGHRA and CDR2 as YSYEKL. The CDR3 covers 15 residues.

The chain recombines TRBV9 with TRBJ2-3; TRBD2 matches at 7 bases. The J segment lost 0 bases and the V segment lost 4 bases, leaving 8 bases of the junction unmatched. The germline V gene has CDR1 SGDLS and CDR2 YYNGEE. The CDR3 has 16 amino acids. CDR3 DNA sequence: TGTGCCAGCAGCCCCACTAGCGCGACTAGCACAGATACGCAGTATTTT. Encoded protein: CASSPTSATSTDTQYF.

The CDR3 sequence is CASSELGIQGNSPLHF. CDR3 nucleotides: TGTGCCAGCAGTGAATTGGGGATACAGGGGAATTCACCCCTCCACTTT. J is TRBJ1-6 and V is TRBV2; TRBD1 agrees at 7 bases. The CDR3 is 16 residues long. CDR1 and CDR2 (germline): SNHLY, FYNNEI. V lost 2 bases and J lost 7; bases outside the gene matches: 8.

The chain joins TRBV4-1 to TRBJ2-1, with 7 bases identical to TRBD2. Unmatched junction bases numbered 12, after V lost 0 bases and J lost 4 bases. Germline lookup yields CDR1 MGHRA and CDR2 YSYEKL. There are 18 residues in the CDR3. The CDR3 is CASSQDRWGRASYNEQFF. CDR3 coding DNA: TGCGCCAGCAGCCAAGATCGGTGGGGGAGGGCCAGTTACAATGAGCAGTTCTTC.

This clone was detected once. This chain links TRBV19 with TRBJ1-2; a weak D match, TRBD1 (5 bases). CDR1 and CDR2 (germline): LNHDA, SQIVND (reference sequence). The CDR3 runs 15 residues. The ends were cut back, 3 bases at V and 0 bases at J, with 11 bases in the middle. This CDR3 is CASSIPGIPNYGYTF. In nucleotides, the CDR3 is TGTGCCAGTAGTATCCCAGGGATACCTAACTATGGCTACACCTTC.

The V call is TRBV11-2, the J call TRBJ2-3, with 7 bases identical to TRBD2. Trimming removed 4 bases from V and 8 bases from J; junction bases left unmatched: 6. Germline lookup yields CDR1 SGHAT and CDR2 FQNNGV. The CDR3 consists of 13 residues. CDR3 loop: CASSYTSAGTQYF. The DNA for the CDR3 is TGTGCCAGCAGCTACACTAGCGCTGGTACGCAGTATTTT.

CDR3 residues: CASRAGLSNEQFF. CDR3 coding DNA: TGCGCCAGCAGAGCGGGACTCAGCAATGAGCAGTTCTTC. The gene calls are TRBV10-1 and TRBJ2-1, with 7 bases lining up with TRBD2. The CDR3 is 13 amino acids. V shed 6 bases, J shed 6 bases, and the junction held 5 bases outside the gene matches. Looked up from germline, CDR1 is WNHNN and CDR2 is SYGVQD (reference sequence).

The chain links TRBV28 to TRBJ1-4, with D perhaps TRBD1 (5 bases). Germline-derived CDR1 and CDR2 are MDHEN and SYDVKM. There are 16 residues in the CDR3. V was pared by 3 bases and J by 6 bases, with 17 bases between. This CDR3 reads CASSLDVGTDDEKLFF. DNA for the CDR3: TGTGCCAGCAGTTTGGACGTCGGGACTGACGATGAAAAACTGTTTTTT. Full variable domain (missing parts from reference TRBV28 and TRBJ1-4): DVKVTQSSRYLVKRTGEKVFLECVQDMDHENMFWYRQDPGLGLRLIYFSYDVKMKEKGDIPEGYSVSREKKERFSLILESASTNQTSMYLCASSLDVGTDDEKLFFGSGTQLSVL.

In its sample, this clone was seen a few times. The chain joins TRBV2 to TRBJ2-7, with D tentatively TRBD1 (6 bases). This CDR3 region has 15 residues. The V end lost 4 bases, the J end lost 0 bases, and 13 bases lay between the germline ends. Germline-derived CDR1 and CDR2 are SNHLY and FYNNEI. CDR3 in amino acids: CASSGQAQPSYEQYF. The CDR3 bases are TGTGCCAGCAGTGGACAGGCACAACCCTCCTACGAGCAGTACTTC.

A single count supports this clone. The chain has TRBV4-1 and TRBJ1-4, with D possibly matching TRBD1 (5 bases). Germline V lookup: CDR1 MGHRA, CDR2 YSYEKL. Trimming stripped 0 bases from V and 5 bases from J, with 7 bases between. The CDR3 is 14 amino acids. This CDR3 is CASSQESGNEKLFF. For the CDR3, the DNA is TGCGCCAGCAGCCAAGAGTCAGGGAATGAAAAACTGTTTTTT.

The CDR3 is CASSFGPGANVLTF. The DNA of the CDR3 is TGTGCCAGCAGTTTTGGGCCTGGGGCCAACGTCCTGACTTTC. This sequence joins TRBV27 and TRBJ2-6; D is ambiguous. Germline V gene sequence: CDR1 MNHEY, CDR2 SMNVEV (reference sequence). The V and J ends lost 3 bases and 2 bases respectively, with 5 bases between them. The CDR3 has 14 residues.

This clone was seen ten or more times. The rearrangement joins TRBV13 to TRBJ2-1, with D possibly TRBD2 on 6 matching bases. V was trimmed by 2 bases and J by 4 bases, leaving 18 bases between them. From germline, CDR1 is PRHDT and CDR2 FYEKMQ (reference sequence). The CDR3 spans 17 residues. CDR3 DNA: TGTGCCAGCAGCTTATGGGACGGAGGGCTCCCGTACAATGAGCAGTTCTTC. Protein: CASSLWDGGLPYNEQFF. The full variable domain, completed using reference TRBV13 and TRBJ2-1, is AAGVIQSPRHLIKEKRETATLKCYPIPRHDTVYWYQQGPGQDPQFLISFYEKMQSDKGSIPDRFSAQQFSDYHSELNMSSLELGDSALYFCASSLWDGGLPYNEQFFGPGTRLTVL.

This chain joins TRBV4-2 and TRBJ1-2, with TRBD1 matching 9 bases. Losses at the gene ends were 2 bases for V and 7 bases for J; bases not matched to a gene: 14. Germline V gene lookup returns CDR1 LGHNA and CDR2 YNFKEQ. The CDR3 is 17 amino acids. CDR3 protein: CASSQFDSNRGQGGYTF. The CDR3 nucleotides are TGTGCCAGCAGCCAATTCGACTCTAACAGGGGGCAAGGTGGCTACACCTTC.

The chain has TRBV5-1 and TRBJ1-1; 10 bases match TRBD1. The CDR3 runs 14 residues. The trim removed 4 bases at V and 11 bases at J, leaving 11 bases unmatched. CDR1 is SGHRS and CDR2 is YFSETQ in the germline V gene. The CDR3 nucleotides read TGCGCCAGCAGCGAGGGACAGGGGCAGGTTGCGGCTTTCTTT. Translation: CASSEGQGQVAAFF.

Comments on this clone: Other DNA sequences of this sample code for an identical CDR3. This chain's CDR3 is CASSLSGGSTDTQYF. CDR3 DNA sequence: TGTGCCAGCAGCTTAAGCGGGGGTAGCACAGATACGCAGTATTTT. The chain links TRBV7-9 to TRBJ2-3; TRBD2 aligns across 8 bases. The germline CDR1 and CDR2 sequences are SEHNR and FQNEAQ (reference sequence). The CDR3 extends over 15 amino acids. Trimming at V came to 2 bases and at J to 0 bases, leaving 1 base not matched to a gene.

The chain combines TRBV28 with TRBJ2-2, with 11 bases that match TRBD1. CDR1 is MDHEN and CDR2 is SYDVKM in the germline V gene. The junction had 11 bases not matched to a gene; V was cut back by 8 bases and J by 6 bases. The CDR3 has 16 residues. CDR3 sequence: CASDDMAGQGAGELFF. In DNA form, the CDR3 reads TGTGCCAGCGACGACATGGCGGGACAGGGGGCCGGGGAGCTGTTTTTT.

J is TRBJ1-1 and V is TRBV25-1, with 8 bases matching TRBD1. Germline V CDR1 and CDR2: MGHDK, SYGVNS. J lost 5 bases, V lost 5 bases, and 7 bases had no gene match. CDR3 length equals 14 residues. CDR3: CASSQQGGKTEAFF. DNA for the CDR3: TGTGCCAGCAGTCAACAGGGGGGGAAGACTGAAGCTTTCTTT. Together with reference TRBV25-1 and TRBJ1-1, the CDR3 gives the full variable domain: EADIYQTPRYLVIGTGKKITLECSQTMGHDKMYWYQQDPGMELHLIHYSYGVNSTEKGDLSSESTVSRIRTEHFPLTLESARPSHTSQYLCASSQQGGKTEAFFGQGTRLTVV.